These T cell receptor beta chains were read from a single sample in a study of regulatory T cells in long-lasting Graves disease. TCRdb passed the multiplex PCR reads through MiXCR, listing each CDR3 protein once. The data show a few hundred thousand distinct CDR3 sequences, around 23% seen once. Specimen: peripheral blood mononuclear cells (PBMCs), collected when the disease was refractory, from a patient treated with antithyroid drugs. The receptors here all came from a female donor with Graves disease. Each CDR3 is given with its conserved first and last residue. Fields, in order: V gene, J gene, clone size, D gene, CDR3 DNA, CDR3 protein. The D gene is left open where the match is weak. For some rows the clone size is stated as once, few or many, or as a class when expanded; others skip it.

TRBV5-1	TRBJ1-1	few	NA	TGCGCCAGCAGCTTGGGACGGCCCACTGAAGCTTTCTTT	CASSLGRPTEAFF
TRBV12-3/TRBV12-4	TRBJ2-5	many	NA	TGTGCCAGCAGTTTCGCGCTAGCGCCCCAGGAGACCCAGTACTTC	CASSFALAPQETQYF
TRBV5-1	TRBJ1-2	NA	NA	TGCGCCAGCAGCCCCCCTGACAAGGGTTATGGCTACACCTTC	CASSPPDKGYGYTF
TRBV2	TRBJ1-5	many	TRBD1	TGTGCCAGCAGTCCAAACCGACAGGGGGGTCAGCCCCAGCATTTT	CASSPNRQGGQPQHF
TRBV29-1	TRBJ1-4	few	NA	TGCAGCGCCTATATGTACCAGGGCGCTAATGAAAAACTGTTTTTT	CSAYMYQGANEKLFF
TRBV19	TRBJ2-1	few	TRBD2	TGTGCCAGTAGTATAGACGCGGGACTAGCCTACAATGAGCAGTTCTTC	CASSIDAGLAYNEQFF
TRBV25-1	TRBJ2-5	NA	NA	TGTGCCAGCAGTGAACAGGGGAGGGGAAATCAAGAGACCCAGTACTTC	CASSEQGRGNQETQYF
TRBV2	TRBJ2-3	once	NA	TGTGCCAGCAGTGAAGCGGGAGGCTCTACTTCGGATACGCAGTATTTT	CASSEAGGSTSDTQYF
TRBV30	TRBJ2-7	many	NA	TGTGCCTGCACTGGACGGAACTACGAGCAGTACTTC	CACTGRNYEQYF
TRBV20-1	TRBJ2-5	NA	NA	TGCGGCTGCGATGGGGGAGCGGGAGAGACCCAGTACTTC	CGCDGGAGETQYF
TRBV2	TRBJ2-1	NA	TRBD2	TGTGCCAGCAGTGGTAATAGCGGGAGTTACAATGAGCAGTTCTTC	CASSGNSGSYNEQFF
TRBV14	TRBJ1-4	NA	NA	TGTGCCAGCAGCCAAGAACGGGCGGACCGTGAAAAACTGTTTTTT	CASSQERADREKLFF
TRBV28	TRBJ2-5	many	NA	TGTGCCAGCAGTTTTGACACTACACAAGAGACCCAGTACTTC	CASSFDTTQETQYF
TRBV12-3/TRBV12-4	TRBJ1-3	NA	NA	TGTGCCAGCAGTCCCTCCCCCGGCTCTGGAAACACCATATATTTT	CASSPSPGSGNTIYF
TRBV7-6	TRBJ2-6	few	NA	TGTGCCAGCAGCTTAGTAGGGGGCTCTGGGGCCAACGTCCTGACTTTC	CASSLVGGSGANVLTF
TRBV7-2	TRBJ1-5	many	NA	TGTGCCAGCACCTCACGAGATGCTCAGCCCCAGCATTTT	CASTSRDAQPQHF
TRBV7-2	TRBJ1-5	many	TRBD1	TGTGCCAGCAGCTTTACAGGGGGCGGTCAGCCCCAGCATTTT	CASSFTGGGQPQHF
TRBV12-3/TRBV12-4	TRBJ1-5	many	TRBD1	TGTGCCAGCAGTTCTCAGGGGGGCAATCAGCCCCAGCATTTT	CASSSQGGNQPQHF
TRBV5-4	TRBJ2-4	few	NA	TGTGCCAGCACCCGGGGAACAGGAGAAAACATTCAGTACTTC	CASTRGTGENIQYF
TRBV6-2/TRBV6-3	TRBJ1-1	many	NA	TGTGCCAGCAGTTACTGGGGGGGGGAAACTGAAGCTTTCTTT	CASSYWGGETEAFF
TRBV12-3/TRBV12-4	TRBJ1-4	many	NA	TGTGCCAGCAGCCCCCTGGGGGGGGGAGAGGAAAAACTGTTTTTT	CASSPLGGGEEKLFF
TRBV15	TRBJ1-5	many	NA	TGTGCCACCAGAGGGCACGGGCTAAATCAGCCCCAGCATTTT	CATRGHGLNQPQHF
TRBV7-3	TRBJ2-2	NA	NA	TGTGCCAGCAGCTTAATAGGACTCACGAACACCGGGGAGCTGTTTTTT	CASSLIGLTNTGELFF
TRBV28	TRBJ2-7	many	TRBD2	TGTGCCAGCAGTTTAACCTCGGCGGGAGGATCCTACGAGCAGTACTTC	CASSLTSAGGSYEQYF
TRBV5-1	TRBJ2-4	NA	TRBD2	TGCGCCAGCAGCCGGGGACTAGCGGGAGGGCCCCATATAGCCAAAAACATTCAGTACTTC	CASSRGLAGGPHIAKNIQYF
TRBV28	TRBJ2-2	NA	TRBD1	TGTGCCAGCAGTTTCCGAGGGGGCCCGAACACCGGGGAGCTGTTTTTT	CASSFRGGPNTGELFF
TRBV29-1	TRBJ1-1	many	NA	TGCAGCGTTGGTTTAGTAGTGAACACTGAAGCTTTCTTT	CSVGLVVNTEAFF
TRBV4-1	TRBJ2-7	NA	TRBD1	TGCGCCAGCAGCCAAGGGACAGGGTTCTACGAGCAGTACTTC	CASSQGTGFYEQYF
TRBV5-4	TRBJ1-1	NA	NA	TGTGCCAGCAGCCCTACCCAGTCCACTGAAGCTTTCTTT	CASSPTQSTEAFF
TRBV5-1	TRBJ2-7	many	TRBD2	TGCGCCAGCAGCTTGGGGACTAGCGGGAGCTCCTACGAGCAGTACTTC	CASSLGTSGSSYEQYF
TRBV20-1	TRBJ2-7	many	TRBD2	TGCAGTGCTAACAGACTAGCGGGAGGGAGGGAGCAGTACTTC	CSANRLAGGREQYF
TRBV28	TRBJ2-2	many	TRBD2	TGTGCCAGCAGTTTGACTAGCGGGAGTGTCGGGGAGCTGTTTTTT	CASSLTSGSVGELFF
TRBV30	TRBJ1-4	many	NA	TGTGCCTGGAGTGAAGGGGGGGGTGAAAAACTGTTTTTT	CAWSEGGGEKLFF
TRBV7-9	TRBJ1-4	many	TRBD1	TGTGCCAGCCGTAGGGGGCGCGGGAATGAAAAACTGTTTTTT	CASRRGRGNEKLFF
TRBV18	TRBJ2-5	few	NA	TGTGCCAGCTCACCAAGTGGACTGGAACAAGAGACCCAGTACTTC	CASSPSGLEQETQYF
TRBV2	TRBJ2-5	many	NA	TGTGCCAGCATAGGGGAGTTCGAGACCCAGTACTTC	CASIGEFETQYF
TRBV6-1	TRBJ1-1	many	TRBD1	TGTGCCAGCGGATTAGCCGGGACAGGGGGCTCCACTGAAGCTTTCTTT	CASGLAGTGGSTEAFF
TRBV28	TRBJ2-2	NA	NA	TGTGCCAGCAGCCTAATCAGGGTCGGCGGGGAGCTGTTTTTT	CASSLIRVGGELFF
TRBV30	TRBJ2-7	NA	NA	TGTGCCCGGAGGTACGAAGTCACCTCCTACGAGCAGTACTTC	CARRYEVTSYEQYF
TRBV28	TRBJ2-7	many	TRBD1	TGTGCCAGCAGTTTATTCTATCGGACAGGGGTCGTCGAGCAGTACTTC	CASSLFYRTGVVEQYF
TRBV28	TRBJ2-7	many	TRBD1	TGTGCCAGTACGGGACAGGCCGTTCACCCCACCTTCTACGAGCAGTACTTC	CASTGQAVHPTFYEQYF
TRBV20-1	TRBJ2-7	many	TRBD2	TGCAGTGCGCTGACTAGCGGGAGGGCCTTATACGAGCAGTACTTC	CSALTSGRALYEQYF
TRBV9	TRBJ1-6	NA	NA	TGTGCCAGCAGCGTAGCTCGACAGCCGAATTCACCCCTCCACTTT	CASSVARQPNSPLHF
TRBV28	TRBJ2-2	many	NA	TGTGCCAGCAGCCCACGGAGGGTGAGCACCGGGGAGCTGTTTTTT	CASSPRRVSTGELFF
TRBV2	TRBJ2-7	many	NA	TGTGCCAGCAGTTTTAGGGGAGGACGGGGAGTCGAGCAGTACTTC	CASSFRGGRGVEQYF
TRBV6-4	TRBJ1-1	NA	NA	TGTGCCAGCAGAGAGACTCTGGGACCGAGCGAACGGACGGTTGAAGCTTTCTTT	CASRETLGPSERTVEAFF